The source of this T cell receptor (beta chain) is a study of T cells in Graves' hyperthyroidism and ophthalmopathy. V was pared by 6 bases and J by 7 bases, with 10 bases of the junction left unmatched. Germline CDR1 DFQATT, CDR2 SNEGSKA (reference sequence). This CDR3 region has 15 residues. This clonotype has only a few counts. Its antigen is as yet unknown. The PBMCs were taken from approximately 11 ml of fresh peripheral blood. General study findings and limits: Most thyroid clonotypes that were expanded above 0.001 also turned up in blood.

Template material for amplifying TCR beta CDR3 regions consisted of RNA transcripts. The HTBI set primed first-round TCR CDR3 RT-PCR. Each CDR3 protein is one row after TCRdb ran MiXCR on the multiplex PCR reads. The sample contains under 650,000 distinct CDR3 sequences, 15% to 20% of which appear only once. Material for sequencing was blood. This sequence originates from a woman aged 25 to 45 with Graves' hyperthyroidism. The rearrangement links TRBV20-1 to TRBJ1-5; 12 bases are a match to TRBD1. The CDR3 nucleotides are TGCAGTGCGCGAACCTCCGGGACAGGGGGCCAGCCCCAGCATTTT. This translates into CSARTSGTGGQPQHF.